A single sample gave rise to the 21 T cell receptor beta chains below, sequenced in a study of neoadjuvant anti-PD-1 for oral cavity cancer. Only in-frame clones appear in the TCRdb table, and some are missing; sequencing was by immunoSEQ multiplex PCR. The sample consists of thousands of clones, about 77% of them appearing once. The specimen comprised PBMCs, sampled before nivolumab (anti-PD-1) treatment. The receptors derive from a person aged 35-79 years with oral cavity squamous cell carcinoma.

The rearrangement uses TRBV6-5 and TRBJ2-1; 8 bases agree with TRBD2. V shed 6 bases and J 7 bases; nucleotides not matched to a gene: 11. The germline gives CDR1 MNHEY, CDR2 SVGAGI. This CDR3 spans 15 amino acids. The CDR3 DNA reads TGTGCCAGCAGCTCCCGGGGGGGCCTTTTTAATGAGCAGTTCTTC. Translating it yields CASSSRGGLFNEQFF.

This sequence joins TRBV4-3 and TRBJ2-7, with 7 positions matching TRBD1. CDR1 is LGHNA, CDR2 YSLEER, per germline. The CDR3 runs 14 residues. V gave up 7 bases and J gave up 3 bases; unmatched junction bases: 9. The CDR3 is CASTGGQGVYEQYF. CDR3 sequence (DNA): TGCGCCAGCACGGGTGGCCAGGGGGTCTACGAGCAGTACTTC.

The J gene is TRBJ2-7, the V gene TRBV19, with D possibly TRBD2 on 6 matching bases. V lost 5 bases to trimming and J lost 2 bases, with 13 bases between them. This CDR3 is built from 14 residues. Looked up from germline, CDR1 is LNHDA and CDR2 is SQIVND (reference sequence). This CDR3 reads CASSPGVRAYEQYF. The CDR3 nucleotides read TGTGCCAGTAGTCCGGGGGTTCGAGCCTACGAGCAGTACTTC.

This clone was observed a handful of times. The chain recombines TRBV27 with TRBJ1-6, with D perhaps matching TRBD1 (6 bases). CDR3 length equals 15 residues. V gave up 4 bases and J gave up 8 bases, with 15 bases separating them. Germline V gene lookup returns CDR1 MNHEY and CDR2 SMNVEV (reference sequence). The CDR3 loop is CASSSTGSLYSPLHF. The CDR3 region has the DNA TGTGCCAGCAGTTCAACAGGGTCCCTCTATTCACCCCTCCACTTT.

The CDR3 loop reads CASSSYRVQETQYF. In nucleotides, the CDR3 is TGTGCCAGCAGTTCTTACAGGGTCCAAGAGACCCAGTACTTC. J is TRBJ2-5 and V is TRBV28, with D possibly TRBD1 on 6 matching bases. The germline V gene has CDR1 MDHEN and CDR2 SYDVKM. V was trimmed by 4 bases and J by 1 base, leaving 10 bases between them. This CDR3 is built from 14 residues.

The table lists this clone with a count of one. V gene TRBV2 combines with J gene TRBJ2-5; 7 bases agree with TRBD1. This CDR3 comprises 14 residues. Germline V gene lookup returns CDR1 SNHLY and CDR2 FYNNEI. Losses at the gene ends were 6 bases for V and 1 base for J; bases not matched to a gene: 5. CDR3: CASSIRTGQETQYF. CDR3 bases: TGTGCCAGCAGCATACGGACAGGCCAAGAGACCCAGTACTTC. The whole variable domain, filled in from reference TRBV2 and TRBJ2-5, reads EPEVTQTPSHQVTQMGQEVILRCVPISNHLYFYWYRQILGQKVEFLVSFYNNEISEKSEIFDDQFSVERPDGSNFTLKIRSTKLEDSAMYFCASSIRTGQETQYFGPGTRLLVL.

This clone was seen more than once but under ten times. This chain connects TRBV6-6 to TRBJ1-1, with TRBD1 matching 7 bases. Germline CDR1 is MNHNY and CDR2 is SVGAGI (reference sequence). J lost 11 bases, V lost 3 bases, and 9 bases had no gene match. This CDR3 is 13 amino acids long. The CDR3 is CASSYGDSGYAFF. CDR3 nucleotides: TGTGCCAGCAGTTATGGGGACAGCGGGTATGCTTTCTTT.

The chain carries TRBV7-9 and TRBJ2-5; 7 bases align to TRBD2. Germline-derived CDR1 and CDR2 are SEHNR and FQNEAQ (reference sequence). Losses at the gene ends were 1 base for V and 3 bases for J; bases not matched to a gene: 2. The CDR3 runs 14 residues. The CDR3 nucleotides read TGTGCCAGCAGCTTAGAGCGGGGTAAAGAGACCCAGTACTTC. As protein: CASSLERGKETQYF.

The chain has TRBV6-1 and TRBJ1-2, with 10 bases that match TRBD1. V shed 2 bases, J shed 4 bases, and the junction held 7 bases outside the gene matches. Germline assignment: CDR1 MNHNS and CDR2 SASEGT. The CDR3 runs to 16 residues. This CDR3 reads CASSEYPTGGVYGYTF. The CDR3 DNA follows: TGTGCCAGCAGTGAATACCCGACAGGGGGCGTCTATGGCTACACCTTC.

This rearrangement joins TRBV25-1 to TRBJ2-1; 9 bases align to TRBD1. CDR1 and CDR2 from the germline V gene are MGHDK and SYGVNS. The CDR3 runs 15 residues. V lost 4 bases and J lost 2; bases outside the gene matches: 3. The DNA for the CDR3 is TGTGCCAGCAGTGCAGGGACAGGGACCTACAATGAGCAGTTCTTC. This encodes CASSAGTGTYNEQFF.

The chain has TRBV15 and TRBJ1-1, with D possibly being TRBD1 (6 bases). Germline lookup yields CDR1 LNHNV and CDR2 YYDKDF (reference sequence). The CDR3 has 14 amino acids. Trimming removed 0 bases at V and 7 bases at J, with 12 bases between. In DNA form, the CDR3 reads TGTGCCACCAGCAGAGATAGGGGGGCCCTTGAAGCTTTCTTT. The encoded protein is CATSRDRGALEAFF.

This sequence joins TRBV6-4 and TRBJ2-6; no clear D. Germline V gives CDR1 MRHNA, CDR2 SNTAGT. The V end lost 4 bases, the J end lost 0 bases, and 4 bases lay between the germline ends. This CDR3 has 14 amino acids. CDR3 sequence: CASSGHSGANVLTF. The CDR3 bases are TGTGCCAGCAGTGGACACTCTGGGGCCAACGTCCTGACTTTC.

For the CDR3, the DNA is TGTGCCAGCAGCGTTTCTGGGACCAGCTCCTACAATGAGCAGTTCTTC. Translated: CASSVSGTSSYNEQFF. This chain uses TRBV9 with TRBJ2-1, with D possibly called TRBD1 or TRBD2 (5 bases each). With 2 bases removed from V and 0 bases from J, the gap between germline ends came to 12 bases. The CDR3 totals 16 residues. Per the germline V gene, CDR1 is SGDLS and CDR2 is YYNGEE. Looking up the rest from reference TRBV9 and TRBJ2-1 gives the full variable domain: DSGVTQTPKHLITATGQRVTLRCSPRSGDLSVYWYQQSLDQGLQFLIQYYNGEERAKGNILERFSAQQFPDLHSELNLSSLELGDSALYFCASSVSGTSSYNEQFFGPGTRLTVL.

CDR3 residues: CASSLLTGNSGANVLTF. CDR3 bases: TGTGCCAGCAGTTTATTGACAGGAAACTCTGGGGCCAACGTCCTGACTTTC. The J gene is TRBJ2-6, the V gene TRBV28, with D perhaps TRBD1 (6 bases). The CDR3 covers 17 residues. The V end lost 1 base, the J end lost 0 bases, and 10 bases lay between the germline ends. CDR1 and CDR2 (germline): MDHEN, SYDVKM.

This clone was found once. The genes are TRBV5-1 and TRBJ2-7, with D maybe TRBD1 (6 bases). V was clipped by 1 base and J by 6 bases, with 17 bases between them. The CDR3 is made up of 15 amino acids. The V gene's germline CDR1 is SGHRS and CDR2 YFSETQ. The CDR3 DNA reads as TGCGCCAGCAGCTTGACCTCAGGGGATCTTGGCGAGCAGTACTTC. It codes for CASSLTSGDLGEQYF.

The genes are TRBV6-5 and TRBJ2-7, with D possibly TRBD1 on 5 matching bases. The CDR3 runs 15 residues. Germline CDR1 MNHEY, CDR2 SVGAGI. The V and J ends lost 5 bases and 0 bases respectively, with 14 bases between them. The CDR3 nucleotides read TGTGCCAGCAGTCCCTGGGGCAGACCCTCCTACGAGCAGTACTTC. Its protein is CASSPWGRPSYEQYF.

The chain employs TRBV7-2 and TRBJ1-6; D perhaps matches TRBD1 (5 bases). Per the germline V gene, CDR1 is SGHTA and CDR2 is FQGNSA. V was clipped by 2 bases and J by 7 bases, with 15 bases between them. CDR3 length: 16 residues. The DNA of the CDR3 is TGTGCCAGCAGCTTACTGGGGGATTCGGGCAATTCACCCCTCCACTTT. This gives the protein CASSLLGDSGNSPLHF.

This chain connects TRBV11-2 to TRBJ1-2; 7 nucleotides line up with TRBD1. J gave up 4 bases and V 0 bases, and 11 bases lay outside the gene matches. The CDR3 is 17 amino acids. Per the germline V gene, CDR1 is SGHAT and CDR2 is FQNNGV. CDR3 loop: CASSLDRGEQGIYGYTF. The CDR3 DNA reads as TGTGCCAGCAGCTTAGATAGAGGGGAACAGGGGATCTATGGCTACACCTTC. Using reference TRBV11-2 and TRBJ1-2 for the parts outside the CDR3, the full variable domain is EAGVAQSPRYKIIEKRQSVAFWCNPISGHATLYWYQQILGQGPKLLIQFQNNGVVDDSQLPKDRFSAERLKGVDSTLKIQPAKLEDSAVYLCASSLDRGEQGIYGYTFGSGTRLTVV.

This clone was found a few times. The V and J genes are TRBV19 and TRBJ1-5; perhaps TRBD1 as D (5 bases). The germline V gene encodes CDR1 LNHDA and CDR2 SQIVND (reference sequence). The CDR3 has 15 residues. The germline V and J ends were trimmed by 2 bases and 4 bases, with 12 bases remaining between them. The CDR3 coding sequence is TGTGCCAGTAGTATAATCCGACAGAGTAATCAGCCCCAGCATTTT. This encodes CASSIIRQSNQPQHF.

The chain uses TRBV2 and TRBJ1-6, with 7 bases matching TRBD1. J gave up 8 bases and V 4 bases, and 8 bases lay outside the gene matches. The CDR3 totals 15 residues. Germline V lookup: CDR1 SNHLY, CDR2 FYNNEI. The CDR3 DNA reads TGTGCCAGCAGTGCGACAGGGAGGGAGGATTCACCCCTCCACTTT. Its translation: CASSATGREDSPLHF.

In its sample, this clone was seen a few times. V usage is TRBV15 and J usage is TRBJ2-1, with D hard to call. Trimming pared 0 bases from V and 7 bases from J, leaving 7 bases between. The length of the CDR3 is 13 residues. CDR1 and CDR2 (germline): LNHNV, YYDKDF (reference sequence). CDR3 DNA sequence: TGTGCCACCAGCAGAGAATCCAGGAATGAGCAGTTCTTC. This sequence encodes CATSRESRNEQFF.